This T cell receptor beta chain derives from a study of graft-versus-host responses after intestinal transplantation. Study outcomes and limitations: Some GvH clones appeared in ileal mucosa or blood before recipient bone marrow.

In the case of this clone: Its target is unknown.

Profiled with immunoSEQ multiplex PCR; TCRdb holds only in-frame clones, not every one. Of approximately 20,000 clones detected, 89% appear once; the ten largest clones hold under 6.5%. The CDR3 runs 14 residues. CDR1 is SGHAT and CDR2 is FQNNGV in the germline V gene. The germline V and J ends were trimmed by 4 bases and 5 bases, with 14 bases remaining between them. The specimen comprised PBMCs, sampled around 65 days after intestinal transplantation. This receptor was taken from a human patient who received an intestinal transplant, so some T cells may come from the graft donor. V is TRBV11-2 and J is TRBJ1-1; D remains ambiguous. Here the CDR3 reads CASSYGPTQTEAFF. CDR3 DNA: TGTGCCAGCAGCTACGGGCCCACGCAGACTGAAGCTTTCTTT.